Here is one T cell receptor (beta chain) with its context. The data stem from a study of Graves' ophthalmopathy and Graves' hyperthyroidism. The CDR3 is made up of 15 amino acids. CDR1 is KGHDR and CDR2 is SFDVKD in the germline V gene. V lost 4 bases and J lost 1; bases outside the gene matches: 2. PBMCs were isolated from a roughly 9.6 ml sample of fresh peripheral blood. The study amplified TCR beta CDR3 regions using RNA transcripts. HTBI primers primed a first-round RT-PCR, and a second-round multiplex PCR followed. TCRdb fed the multiplex PCR reads into MiXCR, producing one record per CDR3 protein. The data show 40,000 to 50,000 distinct CDR3 sequences, around 50% seen once.

Sequenced sample: peripheral blood. The V and J genes are TRBV24-1 and TRBJ2-3, with 9 bases lining up with TRBD2. The sequence was collected from an adult man with Graves' ophthalmopathy. The CDR3 spells CATSDQREGTDTQYF. For the CDR3, the DNA is TGTGCCACCAGTGACCAGCGGGAGGGCACAGATACGCAGTATTTT.